These 31 T cell receptor beta chains came from one sample sequenced in a study of cytomegalovirus exposure and HLA in healthy donors. The study ran its PCR with 60 Vbeta and 13 Jbeta primers. Sequencing was performed with immunoSEQ multiplex PCR; in TCRdb, only in-frame clones are kept and a portion is missing. The table lists around 160,000 clones, about 80% of them singletons. The specimen sequenced was PBMCs. These receptors all come from a man between 18 and 35 years old in good health and CMV-seropositive.

The chain couples TRBV19 to TRBJ1-2; D gene unclear. CDR3 length: 15 residues. V was pared by 2 bases and J by 2 bases, with 12 bases between. CDR1 and CDR2 from the germline V gene are LNHDA and SQIVND (reference sequence). The CDR3 DNA reads TGTGCCAGTAGTATAAGGACGGGATTGAACTATGGCTACACCTTC. Translation: CASSIRTGLNYGYTF.

The chain joins TRBV5-1 to TRBJ2-1; 9 bases align to TRBD2. Germline assignment: CDR1 SGHRS and CDR2 YFSETQ. The V and J ends lost 0 bases and 3 bases, in that order; junction bases with no gene match: 4. The CDR3 loop spans 16 amino acids. CDR3 in amino acids: CASSLEGLANYNEQFF. As DNA, the CDR3 is TGCGCCAGCAGCTTGGAAGGACTAGCGAACTACAATGAGCAGTTCTTC.

The chain recombines TRBV28 with TRBJ1-1, with TRBD1 as a possible D gene (6 bases). V lost 4 bases and J 2 bases, leaving 14 bases between the germline ends. The germline CDR1 and CDR2 sequences are MDHEN and SYDVKM. CDR3 length equals 15 residues. The CDR3 reads CASSSYDRINTEAFF. Written as DNA, the CDR3 is TGTGCCAGCAGTTCGTACGACAGGATAAACACTGAAGCTTTCTTT.

The genes are TRBV28 and TRBJ2-7; D not resolved. The germline V and J ends were trimmed by 5 bases and 3 bases, with 5 bases remaining between them. Per germline, CDR1 MDHEN and CDR2 SYDVKM. The CDR3 runs 11 residues. For the CDR3, the DNA is TGTGCCAGCAGTCCGTACTACGAGCAGTACTTC. Its translation: CASSPYYEQYF.

V is TRBV25-1 and J is TRBJ2-7; TRBD1 matches 7 bases. V trimming: 5 bases; J trimming: 3 bases; junction bases outside the gene matches: 7. CDR1 and CDR2 (germline): MGHDK, SYGVNS. The CDR3 sequence is 14 residues long. In nucleotides, the CDR3 is TGTGCCAGCAGTTACACAGGGGATTACTACGAGCAGTACTTC. Protein sequence: CASSYTGDYYEQYF.

The V and J genes are TRBV19 and TRBJ2-2; D gene ambiguous. This CDR3 contains 12 residues. Per germline, CDR1 LNHDA and CDR2 SQIVND (reference sequence). V was trimmed by 3 bases and J by 5 bases, leaving 4 bases between them. CDR3 in amino acids: CASSINTGELFF. CDR3 DNA: TGTGCCAGTAGTATTAATACCGGGGAGCTGTTTTTT.

The V and J genes are TRBV11-3 and TRBJ2-3, with 12 bases aligning to TRBD2. This CDR3 is built from 19 residues. In germline, CDR1 is SGHNT, CDR2 YENEEA. With V trimmed by 2 bases and J by 6 bases, 15 bases remained unmatched. DNA for the CDR3: TGTGCCAGCAGCTTAACGTTCTCGGCTAGCGGGAGGGTCTCGGATACGCAGTATTTT. This gives the protein CASSLTFSASGRVSDTQYF.

This sequence joins TRBV19 and TRBJ2-7, with TRBD1 matching 7 bases. The CDR3 is 17 residues long. Losses at the gene ends were 5 bases for V and 2 bases for J; bases not matched to a gene: 15. Germline CDR1 reads LNHDA; CDR2 reads SQIVND (reference sequence). The CDR3 reads CASSDAPGQTYPYEQYF. CDR3 nucleotide sequence: TGTGCCAGTAGTGACGCCCCGGGACAGACCTACCCCTACGAGCAGTACTTC.

The chain joins TRBV19 to TRBJ2-7; 7 bases match TRBD1. Germline loops: CDR1 LNHDA, CDR2 SQIVND (reference sequence). This CDR3 contains 15 residues. Unmatched junction bases numbered 7, after V lost 3 bases and J lost 2 bases. The CDR3 sequence: CASSITTGWTYEQYF. The CDR3, as DNA: TGTGCCAGTAGTATTACGACAGGGTGGACCTACGAGCAGTACTTC. The full variable domain, with the rest looked up from reference TRBV19 and TRBJ2-7, is DGGITQSPKYLFRKEGQNVTLSCEQNLNHDAMYWYRQDPGQGLRLIYYSQIVNDFQKGDIAEGYSVSREKKESFPLTVTSAQKNPTAFYLCASSITTGWTYEQYFGPGTRLTVT.

This clone was seen more than once but under ten times. The CDR3 DNA reads as TGTGCCAGCAGTGAAAATGGGGGCTTGAACACTGAAGCTTTCTTT. Its protein product is CASSENGGLNTEAFF. J is TRBJ1-1 and V is TRBV6-1, with TRBD1 as a possible D gene (6 bases). This CDR3 comprises 15 residues. Germline-derived CDR1 and CDR2 are MNHNS and SASEGT. The V and J ends lost 2 bases and 0 bases respectively, with 10 bases between them.

The chain carries TRBV5-1 and TRBJ2-1; the match to TRBD1 covers 10 bases. Germline loops: CDR1 SGHRS, CDR2 YFSETQ. The CDR3 runs to 16 residues. V lost 0 bases and J lost 4; bases outside the gene matches: 4. CDR3 loop: CASSLGTGGLYNEQFF. As DNA, the CDR3 is TGCGCCAGCAGCTTGGGGACAGGGGGGCTATACAATGAGCAGTTCTTC.

The chain joins TRBV28 to TRBJ2-1, with TRBD2 matching over 13 bases. Trimming cost V 8 bases and J 2 bases; bases outside gene matches: 3. CDR1 is MDHEN, CDR2 SYDVKM, per germline. The CDR3 runs to 15 residues. In nucleotides, the CDR3 is TGTGCCAGCGGAACTAGCGGGAGGGCCTACAATGAGCAGTTCTTC. This sequence encodes CASGTSGRAYNEQFF. The full variable domain, in which reference TRBV28 and TRBJ2-1 provide the parts outside the CDR3, is DVKVTQSSRYLVKRTGEKVFLECVQDMDHENMFWYRQDPGLGLRLIYFSYDVKMKEKGDIPEGYSVSREKKERFSLILESASTNQTSMYLCASGTSGRAYNEQFFGPGTRLTVL.

The chain carries TRBV4-2 and TRBJ1-4, with D uncertain. CDR3 size: 16 residues. In germline, CDR1 is LGHNA, CDR2 YNFKEQ. V dropped 3 bases and J dropped 2 bases, with 13 bases sitting between them. CDR3 DNA sequence: TGTGCCAGCAGCCATACGGTTTTGGTCACTAATGAAAAACTGTTTTTT. Its translation is CASSHTVLVTNEKLFF.

The chain has TRBV18 and TRBJ2-1; 7 bases are a match to TRBD2. V trimming: 2 bases; J trimming: 8 bases; junction bases outside the gene matches: 3. This CDR3 has 13 residues. The V gene's germline CDR1 is KGHSH and CDR2 LQKENI. CDR3 in DNA: TGTGCCAGCTCACCAAGGGCGGGGGATGAGCAGTTCTTC. It yields the protein CASSPRAGDEQFF.

This clone has just one count. V and J are TRBV14 and TRBJ2-1, with D unresolved. Trimming removed 3 bases from V and 1 base from J, with 7 bases in between. The CDR3 covers 14 residues. Germline values: CDR1 SGHDN, CDR2 FVKESK. The CDR3 sequence is CASSHHSSYNEQFF. The CDR3, as DNA: TGTGCCAGCAGCCACCACAGTTCCTACAATGAGCAGTTCTTC.

This clone has at least ten counts. The chain's CDR3 is CAISEPNYEQYF. Written as DNA, the CDR3 is TGTGCCATCAGTGAGCCCAACTACGAGCAGTACTTC. The chain employs TRBV10-3 and TRBJ2-7; D gene uncertain. The ends were cut back, 2 bases at V and 3 bases at J, with 5 bases in the middle. CDR3 size: 12 residues. Germline V gene lookup returns CDR1 ENHRY and CDR2 SYGVKD.

This chain uses TRBV19 with TRBJ1-5, with a tentative D call TRBD1 (5 bases). The CDR3 sequence is 12 residues long. Germline CDR1 is LNHDA and CDR2 is SQIVND (reference sequence). Trimming removed 6 bases from V and 4 bases from J, with 7 bases in between. The CDR3 spells CASRGGNQPQHF. In nucleotides, the CDR3 is TGTGCCAGTAGGGGGGGAAATCAGCCCCAGCATTTT.

The CDR3 DNA reads as TGCGCCAGCAGCCAAGATTCGTCCCAAGAGACCCAGTACTTC. Translating it yields CASSQDSSQETQYF. The chain has TRBV4-1 and TRBJ2-5, with D unresolved. Germline CDR1 reads MGHRA; CDR2 reads YSYEKL. CDR3 size: 14 residues. The germline V and J ends were trimmed by 0 bases and 1 base, with 6 bases remaining between them.

The gene calls are TRBV29-1 and TRBJ1-1; D remains unclear. The germline V gene has CDR1 SQVTM and CDR2 ANQGSEA. The length of the CDR3 is 11 residues. The ends were cut back, 6 bases at V and 1 base at J, with 6 bases in the middle. CDR3 loop: CSVTENTEAFF. DNA for the CDR3: TGCAGCGTAACAGAGAACACTGAAGCTTTCTTT.

V gene TRBV2 combines with J gene TRBJ2-1; 7 bases fit TRBD2. With V trimmed by 7 bases and J by 4 bases, 19 bases remained unmatched. The CDR3 consists of 18 residues. In germline, CDR1 is SNHLY, CDR2 FYNNEI. The CDR3: CASKDPLREWGGYNEQFF. The CDR3 DNA is TGTGCCAGCAAGGACCCACTGCGAGAGTGGGGGGGGTACAATGAGCAGTTCTTC. Variable domain in full (rest from reference TRBV2 and TRBJ2-1): EPEVTQTPSHQVTQMGQEVILRCVPISNHLYFYWYRQILGQKVEFLVSFYNNEISEKSEIFDDQFSVERPDGSNFTLKIRSTKLEDSAMYFCASKDPLREWGGYNEQFFGPGTRLTVL.

The chain couples TRBV6-5 to TRBJ2-5, with a possible D match to TRBD2 (5 bases). The CDR3 spans 15 residues. Germline V gives CDR1 MNHEY, CDR2 SVGAGI. With 6 bases removed from V and 2 bases from J, the gap between germline ends came to 16 bases. The CDR3 is CASSHGGLGQETQYF. In DNA, the CDR3 is TGTGCCAGCAGCCACGGAGGACTGGGACAAGAGACCCAGTACTTC.

The chain employs TRBV10-1 and TRBJ2-7; 9 nucleotides align to TRBD1. V trimming: 8 bases; J trimming: 3 bases; junction bases outside the gene matches: 5. The V gene's germline CDR1 is WNHNN and CDR2 SYGVQD (reference sequence). The CDR3 is made up of 13 amino acids. The CDR3 nucleotides are TGCGCCAGCGCACAGGGGGCGGGCTACGAGCAGTACTTC. Amino acids: CASAQGAGYEQYF.

This clone was picked up a small number of times. The same CDR3 can be traced to other DNA sequences in this sample. The chain is built from TRBV6-4 and TRBJ2-3, with 7 bases identical to TRBD1. The junction had 1 base not matched to a gene; V was cut back by 0 bases and J by 4 bases. This CDR3 has 14 residues. Germline V gives CDR1 MRHNA, CDR2 SNTAGT. The CDR3 is CASSDSGGADTQYF. The CDR3, as DNA: TGTGCCAGCAGTGACTCAGGGGGCGCAGATACGCAGTATTTT.

V usage is TRBV10-3 and J usage is TRBJ1-1; 7 bases align to TRBD1. V lost 7 bases to trimming and J lost 4 bases; unmatched junction nucleotides: 9. Germline CDR1 and CDR2: ENHRY and SYGVKD. The CDR3 spans 14 residues. The CDR3 DNA is TGTGCCATCAAAGAGACAGGGTCGATCACTGAAGCTTTCTTT. Protein sequence: CAIKETGSITEAFF.

About this clone itself: Because the CDR3 is missing its conserved closing phenylalanine or tryptophan, this is likely a read error. This chain links TRBV6-1 with TRBJ1-6; 8 positions agree with TRBD1. Trimming removed 10 bases from V and 7 bases from J; junction bases left unmatched: 6. The CDR3 consists of 13 residues. CDR1 is MNHNS, CDR2 SASEGT, per germline. The CDR3 loop is CATHQGANSPLHL. CDR3 DNA: TGTGCCACACACCAGGGGGCGAATTCACCCCTCCACCTT.

The chain uses TRBV11-2 and TRBJ1-1; no clear D gene. Germline loops: CDR1 SGHAT, CDR2 FQNNGV. Trimming shortened V by 5 bases and J by 0 bases, and 7 bases separated the two germline ends. The CDR3 consists of 13 residues. Here the CDR3 DNA reads TGTGCCAGCAGCAAACAGATGAACACTGAAGCTTTCTTT. Amino acids: CASSKQMNTEAFF.

The sample holds a few counts of this clone. This chain links TRBV6-6 with TRBJ2-5, with a possible D match to TRBD2 (5 bases). This CDR3 is built from 13 residues. Trimming removed 6 bases at V and 5 bases at J, with 13 bases between. The germline V gene has CDR1 MNHNY and CDR2 SVGAGI (reference sequence). The CDR3 nucleotides are TGTGCCAGCAGAGAGCGGCTATTTGAGACCCAGTACTTC. Protein: CASRERLFETQYF.

The rearrangement joins TRBV7-2 to TRBJ1-2; 8 bases agree with TRBD1. Germline loops: CDR1 SGHTA, CDR2 FQGNSA. The CDR3 consists of 15 residues. V lost 6 bases to trimming and J lost 4 bases; unmatched junction nucleotides: 10. The CDR3 coding sequence is TGTGCCAGCAGTTCCGTCGGACAGGGACTCTATGGCTACACCTTC. Protein product: CASSSVGQGLYGYTF.

V is TRBV19 and J is TRBJ2-5, with D tentatively TRBD1 (6 bases). The assigned J gene may be wrong: the sequence end matches TRBJ2-7 better. Germline V lookup: CDR1 LNHDA, CDR2 SQIVND (reference sequence). This CDR3 spans 14 amino acids. CDR3 loop: CASSVPGESYEQYF. In DNA form, the CDR3 reads TGTGCCAGTAGTGTCCCAGGGGAATCCTACGAGCAGTACTTC.

The chain uses TRBV19 and TRBJ2-7; TRBD2 is a possible D gene (7 bases). Trimming removed 2 bases from V and 2 bases from J, with 13 bases in between. CDR1 LNHDA and CDR2 SQIVND come from the germline V gene (reference sequence). The CDR3 totals 15 residues. For the CDR3, the DNA is TGTGCCAGTAGTATATTGGGGGGGGCAGCCTACGAGCAGTACTTC. Translated: CASSILGGAAYEQYF. Variable domain in full (rest from reference TRBV19 and TRBJ2-7): DGGITQSPKYLFRKEGQNVTLSCEQNLNHDAMYWYRQDPGQGLRLIYYSQIVNDFQKGDIAEGYSVSREKKESFPLTVTSAQKNPTAFYLCASSILGGAAYEQYFGPGTRLTVT.

This clone was counted once. The chain combines TRBV28 with TRBJ2-7, with 13 bases aligning to TRBD2. This CDR3 comprises 17 residues. Germline CDR1 is MDHEN and CDR2 is SYDVKM. With V trimmed by 5 bases and J by 1 base, 8 bases remained unmatched. Written as DNA, the CDR3 is TGTGCCAGCAGTCCGACCCGGACTAGCGGGAGATCCTACGAGCAGTACTTC. The encoded protein is CASSPTRTSGRSYEQYF.